This TCR beta chain was identified during a study of Ad26.COV2.S vaccination and SARS-CoV-2 variants. Remarks on this clone: Its cognate antigen is unknown.

Notes on the study in general: Recipients given vaccine exceeded placebo recipients in spike-specific TCR breadth. Recipients of either vaccine or placebo displayed similar breadth of non-spike TCRs.

Sequencing used immunoSEQ multiplex PCR; TCRdb keeps in-frame clones, though not all of them. The sample records about 180,000 clones, roughly 87% being singletons. The CDR3 has 15 amino acids. The V gene end was trimmed by 1 base and the J gene end by 3 bases; junction bases not matched to a gene: 4. CDR1 is SGHTA and CDR2 is FQGNSA in the germline V gene. The sequences come from peripheral blood, collected after recovery from COVID-19. This receptor was identified in a human donor who had recovered from COVID-19. This chain connects TRBV7-2 to TRBJ2-7; 9 bases are shared with TRBD2. CDR3 sequence reads: CASSLVQRGDYEQYF. As DNA, the CDR3 is TGTGCCAGCAGCTTAGTCCAGCGGGGGGACTACGAGCAGTACTTC. Together with reference TRBV7-2 and TRBJ2-7, the CDR3 gives the full variable domain: GAGVSQSPSNKVTEKGKDVELRCDPISGHTALYWYRQSLGQGLEFLIYFQGNSAPDKSGLPSDRFSAERTGGSVSTLTIQRTQQEDSAVYLCASSLVQRGDYEQYFGPGTRLTVT.